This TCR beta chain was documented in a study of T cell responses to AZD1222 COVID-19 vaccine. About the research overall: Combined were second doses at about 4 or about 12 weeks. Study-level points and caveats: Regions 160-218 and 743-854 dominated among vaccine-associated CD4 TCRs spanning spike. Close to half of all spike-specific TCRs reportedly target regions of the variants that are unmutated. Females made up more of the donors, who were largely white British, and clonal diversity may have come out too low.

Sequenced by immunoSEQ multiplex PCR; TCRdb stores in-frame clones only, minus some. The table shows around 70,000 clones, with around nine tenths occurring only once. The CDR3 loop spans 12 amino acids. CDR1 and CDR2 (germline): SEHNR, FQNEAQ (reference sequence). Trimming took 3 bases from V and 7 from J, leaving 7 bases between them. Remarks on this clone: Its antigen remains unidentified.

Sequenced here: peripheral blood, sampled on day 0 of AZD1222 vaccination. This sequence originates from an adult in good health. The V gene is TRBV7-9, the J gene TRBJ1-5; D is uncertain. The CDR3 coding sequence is TGTGCCAGCAGCTTCGGGGAACAGCCCCAGCATTTT. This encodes CASSFGEQPQHF.